The rows below give T cell receptor beta chains drawn from one sample of a study of T cell changes during pregnancy in multiple sclerosis. The data were produced by immunoSEQ multiplex PCR, yet TCRdb's version contains in-frame clones alone and is incomplete. The table shows about 69,000 clones, with approximately 91% occurring only once. Sequenced material: peripheral blood, taken in the third trimester of pregnancy. These receptors were taken from a female donor with multiple sclerosis, enrolled in a pregnancy study. Each CDR3 is given with its conserved first and last residue. A D gene is named only where the DNA matches it firmly. Some rows mark clone size as missing; the rest say once, few, many or name a class of expanded clone.

clone size: once; D gene: TRBD2; V gene: TRBV9; J gene: TRBJ2-1; CDR3 protein: CASSVGAGGEYNEQFF; CDR3 DNA: TGTGCCAGCAGCGTAGGAGCGGGGGGTGAATACAATGAGCAGTTCTTC
clone size: .; D gene: TRBD1; V gene: TRBV5-6; J gene: TRBJ1-3; CDR3 protein: CASSSGPGTDGNTIYF; CDR3 DNA: TGTGCCAGCAGCTCGGGGCCCGGGACAGATGGAAACACCATATATTTT
clone size: .; D gene: .; V gene: TRBV7-8; J gene: TRBJ2-5; CDR3 protein: CASSLVGSNIRGTQYF; CDR3 DNA: TGTGCCAGCAGCTTAGTAGGTTCGAATATCAGGGGGACCCAGTACTTC
clone size: .; D gene: .; V gene: TRBV28; J gene: TRBJ2-2; CDR3 protein: CASNSRDLEAGELFF; CDR3 DNA: TGTGCCAGCAACTCGAGGGATCTGGAGGCCGGGGAGCTGTTTTTT
clone size: .; D gene: TRBD2; V gene: TRBV29-1; J gene: TRBJ2-1; CDR3 protein: CSVRFLERGYNEQFF; CDR3 DNA: TGCAGCGTTCGATTCTTGGAGCGGGGGTACAATGAGCAGTTCTTC
clone size: .; D gene: TRBD1; V gene: TRBV2; J gene: TRBJ1-2; CDR3 protein: CASSEDRGGDGYTF; CDR3 DNA: TGTGCCAGCAGTGAAGACAGGGGGGGAGATGGCTACACCTTC
clone size: few; D gene: TRBD1; V gene: TRBV4-1; J gene: TRBJ1-2; CDR3 protein: CASSPQRGTEGGYTF; CDR3 DNA: TGCGCCAGCAGCCCCCAGCGGGGGACAGAGGGAGGCTACACCTTC
clone size: .; D gene: TRBD1; V gene: TRBV2; J gene: TRBJ1-2; CDR3 protein: CASSLGQFYGYTF; CDR3 DNA: TGTGCCAGCAGTCTGGGACAGTTCTATGGCTACACCTTC
clone size: .; D gene: TRBD2; V gene: TRBV28; J gene: TRBJ2-7; CDR3 protein: CATGSLLGDQRGSSYEQYF; CDR3 DNA: TGTGCCACCGGAAGCCTTCTCGGAGACCAGCGGGGGAGCTCCTACGAGCAGTACTTC
clone size: .; D gene: TRBD1; V gene: TRBV18; J gene: TRBJ2-2; CDR3 protein: CASSRGTGNRELFF; CDR3 DNA: TGTGCCAGCTCACGCGGGACAGGGAATCGGGAGCTGTTTTTT
clone size: once; D gene: TRBD2; V gene: TRBV5-4; J gene: TRBJ2-3; CDR3 protein: CASSLGGGPGTDTQYF; CDR3 DNA: TGTGCCAGCAGCTTGGGCGGGGGGCCTGGCACAGATACGCAGTATTTT
clone size: .; D gene: .; V gene: TRBV13; J gene: TRBJ2-7; CDR3 protein: CASSEESSYEQYF; CDR3 DNA: TGTGCCAGCAGCGAGGAGTCCTCGTACGAGCAGTACTTC
clone size: .; D gene: .; V gene: TRBV19; J gene: TRBJ2-5; CDR3 protein: CASSIRGAQETQYF; CDR3 DNA: TGTGCCAGTAGTATCCGGGGAGCCCAAGAGACCCAGTACTTC
clone size: .; D gene: TRBD1; V gene: TRBV18; J gene: TRBJ1-1; CDR3 protein: CASSQTGYTEAFF; CDR3 DNA: TGTGCCAGCTCCCAGACAGGGTATACTGAAGCTTTCTTT
clone size: once; D gene: .; V gene: TRBV30; J gene: TRBJ1-1; CDR3 protein: CAWKYSSRNTEAFF; CDR3 DNA: TGTGCCTGGAAATACAGCAGCAGGAACACTGAAGCTTTCTTT
clone size: .; D gene: .; V gene: TRBV5-4; J gene: TRBJ1-1; CDR3 protein: CASSLQGNTEAFF; CDR3 DNA: TGTGCCAGCAGCTTGCAGGGGAACACTGAAGCTTTCTTT
clone size: .; D gene: TRBD1; V gene: TRBV9; J gene: TRBJ2-1; CDR3 protein: CASSARQGSSYNEQFF; CDR3 DNA: TGTGCCAGCAGCGCTCGACAGGGAAGCTCCTACAATGAGCAGTTCTTC
clone size: .; D gene: TRBD1; V gene: TRBV5-4; J gene: TRBJ1-2; CDR3 protein: CASSLEQGDGYTF; CDR3 DNA: TGTGCCAGCAGCTTAGAACAGGGGGATGGCTACACCTTC
clone size: .; D gene: .; V gene: TRBV18; J gene: TRBJ2-7; CDR3 protein: CASSPQGSEQYF; CDR3 DNA: TGTGCCAGCTCACCACAGGGGTCCGAGCAGTACTTC
clone size: few; D gene: .; V gene: TRBV5-5; J gene: TRBJ2-4; CDR3 protein: CASSLAPPLGSIQYF; CDR3 DNA: TGTGCCAGCAGCTTGGCCCCTCCTCTGGGGAGCATTCAGTACTTC
clone size: .; D gene: .; V gene: TRBV7-6; J gene: TRBJ1-1; CDR3 protein: CASSGLQGTEAFF; CDR3 DNA: TGTGCCAGCAGCGGATTACAGGGAACTGAAGCTTTCTTT
clone size: .; D gene: TRBD2; V gene: TRBV2; J gene: TRBJ2-5; CDR3 protein: CASQRDYIQETQYF; CDR3 DNA: TGTGCCAGCCAAAGGGACTACATCCAAGAGACCCAGTACTTC
clone size: .; D gene: .; V gene: TRBV5-6; J gene: TRBJ1-6; CDR3 protein: CASSRPDGLTNSPLHF; CDR3 DNA: TGTGCCAGCAGCCGCCCGGACGGACTCACAAATTCACCCCTCCACTTT
clone size: .; D gene: TRBD2; V gene: TRBV7-7; J gene: TRBJ2-5; CDR3 protein: CASSIRLAGGQETQYF; CDR3 DNA: TGTGCTAGCAGCATACGACTAGCGGGGGGCCAAGAGACCCAGTACTTC
clone size: .; D gene: TRBD1; V gene: TRBV6-5; J gene: TRBJ1-2; CDR3 protein: CASSSRTGNGYTF; CDR3 DNA: TGTGCCAGCAGTTCGAGGACAGGCAATGGCTACACCTTC
clone size: .; D gene: TRBD1; V gene: TRBV4-1; J gene: TRBJ1-4; CDR3 protein: CASSQLGQGRPEKLFF; CDR3 DNA: TGCGCCAGCAGCCAGCTGGGACAGGGCAGGCCTGAAAAACTGTTTTTT
clone size: .; D gene: TRBD2; V gene: TRBV5-1; J gene: TRBJ2-1; CDR3 protein: CASSLAGGPNEQFF; CDR3 DNA: TGCGCCAGCTCACTAGCGGGGGGGCCCAATGAGCAGTTCTTC
clone size: .; D gene: .; V gene: TRBV4-1; J gene: TRBJ1-5; CDR3 protein: CASSELSGEQPQHF; CDR3 DNA: TGCGCCAGCAGCGAACTGTCAGGGGAACAGCCCCAGCATTTT
clone size: .; D gene: .; V gene: TRBV5-1; J gene: TRBJ2-1; CDR3 protein: CASSLAFPAGEQFF; CDR3 DNA: TGCGCCAGCAGCTTGGCGTTTCCGGCGGGTGAGCAGTTCTTC
clone size: once; D gene: .; V gene: TRBV4-1; J gene: TRBJ2-5; CDR3 protein: CASSQDPRRGLQETQYF; CDR3 DNA: TGCGCCAGCAGCCAGGACCCTAGGCGGGGCCTCCAAGAGACCCAGTACTTC
clone size: .; D gene: TRBD1; V gene: TRBV10-3; J gene: TRBJ1-5; CDR3 protein: CAISEWWTGANQPQHF; CDR3 DNA: TGTGCCATCAGTGAGTGGTGGACAGGGGCCAATCAGCCCCAGCATTTT
clone size: .; D gene: .; V gene: TRBV15; J gene: TRBJ2-6; CDR3 protein: CATSRNRDSGANVLTF; CDR3 DNA: TGTGCCACCAGCAGAAACAGGGACTCTGGGGCCAACGTCCTGACTTTC
clone size: .; D gene: TRBD1; V gene: TRBV2; J gene: TRBJ2-7; CDR3 protein: CASRPPGTGTGGLAYEQYF; CDR3 DNA: TGTGCCAGCAGACCTCCCGGGACAGGGACCGGCGGGCTAGCCTACGAGCAGTACTTC
clone size: .; D gene: .; V gene: TRBV7-9; J gene: TRBJ1-5; CDR3 protein: CASGTRRPQHF; CDR3 DNA: TGTGCCAGCGGGACTCGGAGGCCCCAGCATTTT
clone size: .; D gene: .; V gene: TRBV18; J gene: TRBJ1-2; CDR3 protein: CASSLNRPPEALRLGYTF; CDR3 DNA: TGTGCCAGCTCACTTAACCGACCCCCAGAGGCCCTTCGGCTCGGCTACACCTTC
clone size: few; D gene: .; V gene: TRBV20-1; J gene: TRBJ1-1; CDR3 protein: CSPLGAFF; CDR3 DNA: TGCAGTCCCCTCGGGGCTTTCTTT
clone size: .; D gene: .; V gene: TRBV30; J gene: TRBJ2-1; CDR3 protein: CAWSPGLVTNEQFF; CDR3 DNA: TGTGCCTGGAGTCCGGGACTGGTTACCAATGAGCAGTTCTTC
clone size: few; D gene: .; V gene: TRBV13; J gene: TRBJ1-1; CDR3 protein: CASRHLRRDTEAFF; CDR3 DNA: TGTGCCAGCAGGCACCTCCGCAGGGACACTGAAGCTTTCTTT
clone size: .; D gene: .; V gene: TRBV6-1; J gene: TRBJ2-7; CDR3 protein: CASSELAYRDLWDEQYF; CDR3 DNA: TGTGCCAGCAGTGAATTGGCATACAGGGACCTCTGGGACGAGCAGTACTTC
clone size: .; D gene: .; V gene: TRBV6-6; J gene: TRBJ2-2; CDR3 protein: CASSWGRFTGELFF; CDR3 DNA: TGTGCCAGCAGTTGGGGCCGTTTCACCGGGGAGCTGTTTTTT
clone size: .; D gene: .; V gene: TRBV29-1; J gene: TRBJ1-2; CDR3 protein: CSVVGGYHYGYTF; CDR3 DNA: TGCAGCGTTGTTGGGGGGTATCACTATGGCTACACCTTC